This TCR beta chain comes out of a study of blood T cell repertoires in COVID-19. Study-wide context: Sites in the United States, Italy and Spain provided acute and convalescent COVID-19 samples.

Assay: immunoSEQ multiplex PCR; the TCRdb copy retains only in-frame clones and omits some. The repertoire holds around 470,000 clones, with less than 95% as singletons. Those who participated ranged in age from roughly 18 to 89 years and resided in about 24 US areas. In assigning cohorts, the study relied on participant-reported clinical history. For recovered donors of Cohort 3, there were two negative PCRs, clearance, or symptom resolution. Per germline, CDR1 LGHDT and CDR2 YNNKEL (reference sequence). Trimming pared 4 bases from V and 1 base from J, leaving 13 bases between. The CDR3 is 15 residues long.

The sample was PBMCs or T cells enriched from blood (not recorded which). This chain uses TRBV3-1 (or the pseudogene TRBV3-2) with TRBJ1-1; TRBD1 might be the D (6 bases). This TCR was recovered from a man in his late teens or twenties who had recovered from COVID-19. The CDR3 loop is CASSPYRDGNTEAFF. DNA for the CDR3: TGTGCCAGCAGCCCATACAGGGACGGGAACACTGAAGCTTTCTTT.